This paragraph covers one T cell receptor beta chain sequence. In the original processing: Estimation of nucleated cell counts was performed using reference gene primer amplification. Generated by immunoSEQ multiplex PCR, the TCRdb table keeps only in-frame clones and is missing some. V, J and clone size are those of that table, while D and trimming were read from the DNA. The table has some 230,000 clones, around four fifths seen once; the top ten hold roughly 4.6%. The data stem from a study of blood T cell repertoires in COVID-19. Study-level information: Samples of COVID-19 (acute and convalescent) were obtained from the United States, Italy and Spain. PBMCs, B-cell-depleted T cells, or T cells provided the cDNA or gDNA that made up the material.

V gave up 4 bases and J gave up 4 bases, with 5 bases separating them. CDR1 is ENHRY, CDR2 SYGVKD, per germline. This CDR3 is 12 amino acids long. V gene TRBV10-3 combines with J gene TRBJ2-1, with D hard to call. The sequencing input was peripheral blood. The sequence was collected from a woman in her fifties or sixties who had recovered from COVID-19. The chain's CDR3 is CAISALYNEQFF. CDR3 bases: TGTGCCATCAGTGCTCTTTACAATGAGCAGTTCTTC.